Presented here are 14 T cell receptor beta chains from one specimen sequenced in a study of low-dose radiotherapy and immunotherapy resistance in tumors. cDNA synthesis used a TRAV/TRBV-specific primer set for both chains. The PCR that amplified TCRs ran for 20 cycles, relying on a constant-region primer and a V-primer adapter. TCRdb independently ran MiXCR on the reads; one entry per CDR3 protein. This table holds under 90,000 distinct CDR3 sequences, approximately 31% found once. As for time point: before trial treatment. The specimen comprised PBMCs, sampled before treatment. The source of these receptors is a female donor with ovarian cancer.

This clonotype came up many times. The V and J genes are TRBV20-1 and TRBJ2-5, with D uncertain. The CDR3 has 12 residues. CDR1 and CDR2 (germline): DFQATT, SNEGSKA (reference sequence). V was shortened by 3 bases and J by 12 bases, with 17 bases between the two germline ends. The CDR3 DNA reads as TGCAGTGCTAGGGACGTTCCGCCAGGAGAGTACTTC. Amino acid sequence: CSARDVPPGEYF.

Concerning this clonotype: A far larger clone lies a single base away; this is likely a read error. The rearrangement links TRBV6-2 or TRBV6-3 to TRBJ2-7; 8 bases line up with TRBD2. CDR3 size: 16 residues. V gave up 5 bases and J gave up 7 bases; unmatched junction bases: 16. Germline V gene lookup returns CDR1 MNHEY and CDR2 SVGEGT. The CDR3 DNA reads TGTGCCAGCAGTCGGGGTTTGAGCGGGAGAGGCAATGAGCAGTACTTC. This sequence encodes CASSRGLSGRGNEQYF.

This clonotype was picked up many times. The rearrangement joins TRBV11-2 to TRBJ2-1; 8 positions match TRBD2. The V segment lost 0 bases and the J segment 7 bases; nucleotides outside the gene matches: 2. Germline V CDR1 and CDR2: SGHAT, FQNNGV. CDR3 length: 14 amino acids. CDR3 coding DNA: TGTGCCAGCAGCTTAGAACTAGCGGTAAATGAGCAGTTCTTC. This encodes CASSLELAVNEQFF.

This clonotype occurred a few times. The chain couples TRBV12-3 or TRBV12-4 to TRBJ1-5; a weak D match, TRBD1 (5 bases). The CDR3 contains 13 residues. The V end lost 4 bases, the J end lost 6 bases, and 10 bases lay between the germline ends. CDR3 sequence: CASSSTVIQPQHF. The DNA of the CDR3 is TGTGCCAGCAGTTCGACAGTAATTCAGCCCCAGCATTTT.

This clonotype was seen repeatedly, ten times or more. The genes are TRBV19 and TRBJ2-1; no clear D. V dropped 5 bases and J dropped 4 bases, with 9 bases sitting between them. This CDR3 contains 13 residues. The germline V gene encodes CDR1 LNHDA and CDR2 SQIVND (reference sequence). CDR3 sequence: CASSLARYNEQFF. The CDR3 DNA sequence: TGTGCCAGTAGTTTGGCCCGATACAATGAGCAGTTCTTC. The complete variable domain, with remaining parts taken from reference TRBV19 and TRBJ2-1, reads DGGITQSPKYLFRKEGQNVTLSCEQNLNHDAMYWYRQDPGQGLRLIYYSQIVNDFQKGDIAEGYSVSREKKESFPLTVTSAQKNPTAFYLCASSLARYNEQFFGPGTRLTVL.

This clonotype was observed many times. V and J are TRBV7-8 and TRBJ2-7; TRBD2 aligns across 10 bases. The CDR3 sequence is 15 residues long. Germline lookup yields CDR1 SGHVS and CDR2 FQNEAQ. The V gene end was trimmed by 5 bases and the J gene end by 4 bases; junction bases not matched to a gene: 8. This chain's CDR3 is CASSEGLATTYEQYF. The CDR3, as DNA: TGTGCCAGCAGCGAGGGACTAGCGACCACATACGAGCAGTACTTC.

The chain recombines TRBV29-1 with TRBJ1-1; D ambiguous. The CDR3 runs 12 residues. V lost 4 bases and J 5 bases, leaving 11 bases between the germline ends. Germline CDR1 reads SQVTM; CDR2 reads ANQGSEA. The CDR3 DNA follows: TGCAGCGTTGCCCAGGATGGGACTGAAGCTTTCTTT. Its protein product is CSVAQDGTEAFF.

The chain is built from TRBV5-1 and TRBJ2-7, with D tentatively TRBD1 (9 bases). There are 14 residues in the CDR3. V lost 4 bases and J lost 4, with 15 bases in between. The germline CDR1 and CDR2 sequences are SGHRS and YFSETQ. CDR3 DNA: TGCGCCAGCAGCCCGGGGGGGACAGGGTACGAGCAGTACTTC. This codes for CASSPGGTGYEQYF.

At least ten counts were recorded for this clonotype. The chain employs TRBV12-5 and TRBJ1-1; perhaps TRBD1 as D (6 bases). The CDR3 covers 15 residues. Trimming shortened V by 6 bases and J by 7 bases, and 21 bases separated the two germline ends. CDR1 LGHNT and CDR2 FRNRAP come from the germline V gene. CDR3 sequence (DNA): TGTGCTAGTGGACGATCTTCCGACGGGACACTTGAAGCTTTCTTT. Translation gives CASGRSSDGTLEAFF.

To note about this clonotype: With a far larger clone one base away, a read error is the likely cause. CDR3 sequence: CASSLTGGGEQYF. CDR3 bases: TGTGCCAGCAGTTTGACAGGGGGGGGTGAGCAGTACTTC. The chain has TRBV6-2 or TRBV6-3 and TRBJ2-7, with 9 bases aligning to TRBD1. The CDR3 consists of 13 residues. Germline lookup yields CDR1 MNHEY and CDR2 SVGEGT. J lost 7 bases, V lost 4 bases, and 5 bases had no gene match.

This clonotype was recorded only once. The genes are TRBV7-9 and TRBJ2-1, with TRBD1 as a possible D gene (7 bases). Germline V lookup: CDR1 SEHNR, CDR2 FQNEAQ (reference sequence). The V gene lost 3 bases and the J gene lost 7 bases, with 13 bases spanning the gap. The CDR3 runs 14 residues. CDR3 sequence: CASSFRGAGNEQFF. CDR3 in DNA: TGTGCCAGCAGCTTCAGGGGGGCCGGTAATGAGCAGTTCTTC.

The sample holds many counts of this clonotype. V and J are TRBV5-1 and TRBJ2-5; D is perhaps TRBD1 (5 bases). Germline V gene sequence: CDR1 SGHRS, CDR2 YFSETQ. There are 14 residues in the CDR3. Trimming left V 4 bases short and J 1 base short, with 11 bases between. CDR3 region: CASSRTGSQETQYF. The CDR3 bases are TGCGCCAGCAGCCGAACAGGCTCCCAAGAGACCCAGTACTTC. Filled out from reference TRBV5-1 and TRBJ2-5, the complete variable domain reads KAGVTQTPRYLIKTRGQQVTLSCSPISGHRSVSWYQQTPGQGLQFLFEYFSETQRNKGNFPGRFSGRQFSNSRSEMNVSTLELGDSALYLCASSRTGSQETQYFGPGTRLLVL.

This clonotype has ten or more counts. The rearrangement links TRBV7-9 to TRBJ1-1; TRBD1 aligns across 7 bases. Losses at the gene ends were 5 bases for V and 3 bases for J; bases not matched to a gene: 9. The germline V gene has CDR1 SEHNR and CDR2 FQNEAQ (reference sequence). This CDR3 contains 15 residues. The CDR3 coding sequence is TGTGCCAGCAGCACCTCGCGCAGGGGGGACACTGAAGCTTTCTTT. It yields the protein CASSTSRRGDTEAFF.

This clonotype was observed many times. This chain joins TRBV6-2 or TRBV6-3 and TRBJ2-5, with TRBD2 matching 10 bases. The CDR3 consists of 17 residues. V dropped 2 bases and J dropped 3; count of bases not matched to a gene: 9. Germline CDR1 and CDR2: MNHEY and SVGEGT. Here the CDR3 DNA reads TGTGCCAGCAGTTACCTCCATCGGCTAGCGGGGGAAGAGACCCAGTACTTC. Amino acid sequence: CASSYLHRLAGEETQYF.